This is a list of T cell receptor beta chains from one sample in a study of siplizumab effects on memory and regulatory T cells. Profiling relied on immunoSEQ multiplex PCR, and the TCRdb table lists in-frame clones only, not all of them. The sample consists of fewer than 100,000 clones, 94% of them appearing once. The sequenced sample consisted of non-Treg CD4+ T cells sorted from blood. All receptors come from a human donor in good health. Both conserved end residues are part of each CDR3. D genes are given only for firm matches. For some rows the clone size is stated as once, few or many, or as a class when expanded; others skip it.

>TRBV7-9|TRBD1|NA|TRBJ2-7
CASSPYDRGEQYF
TGTGCCAGCAGCCCGTACGACAGGGGGGAGCAGTACTTC
>TRBV5-4|NA|NA|TRBJ2-3
CASSLGRLGELTDTQYF
TGTGCCAGCAGCTTGGGCCGATTGGGGGAGTTGACAGATACGCAGTATTTT
>TRBV7-7|NA|NA|TRBJ2-5
CASSDASVQETQYF
TGTGCTAGCAGCGACGCTAGCGTTCAAGAGACCCAGTACTTC
>TRBV30|NA|NA|TRBJ1-2
CAWSSGQGRGYTF
TGTGCCTGGAGTTCGGGGCAGGGACGTGGCTACACCTTC
>TRBV7-9|NA|NA|TRBJ1-2
CASSLVGYGYTF
TGTGCCAGCAGCTTAGTCGGTTATGGCTACACCTTC
>TRBV2|NA|NA|TRBJ1-3
CATGSLSGNTIYF
TGTGCCACCGGATCTCTCTCTGGAAACACCATATATTTT
>TRBV4-3|NA|NA|TRBJ1-1
CASSQFGGGGSGVAFF
TGCGCCAGCAGCCAATTTGGCGGAGGGGGGTCGGGAGTAGCTTTCTTT
>TRBV5-5|NA|NA|TRBJ2-1
CASSLERTPSNEQFF
TGTGCCAGCAGCTTGGAAAGGACTCCCAGCAATGAGCAGTTCTTC
>TRBV7-2|TRBD2|NA|TRBJ2-7
CASRKAGGNYEQYF
TGTGCCAGCAGAAAAGCGGGAGGGAATTACGAGCAGTACTTC
>TRBV7-8|NA|NA|TRBJ1-5
CASSLVNQPQHF
TGTGCCAGCAGCTTAGTCAATCAGCCCCAGCATTTT
>TRBV19|NA|NA|TRBJ2-7
CASSRAGNYEQYF
TGTGCCAGTAGTAGGGCAGGGAACTACGAGCAGTACTTC
>TRBV18|NA|NA|TRBJ2-3
CASSPTAGGTDTQYF
TGTGCCAGCTCACCTACGGCAGGGGGCACAGATACGCAGTATTTT
>TRBV7-8|NA|NA|TRBJ2-7
CASSLERRGLTSRDEQYF
TGTGCCAGCAGCTTAGAACGGCGCGGGCTAACAAGTCGGGACGAGCAGTACTTC
>TRBV10-3|NA|NA|TRBJ1-3
CAISGGTGNTIYF
TGTGCCATCAGTGGGGGGACTGGAAACACCATATATTTT
>TRBV30|NA|NA|TRBJ1-2
CAWRRVTGYGYTF
TGTGCCTGGAGGCGGGTTACGGGTTATGGCTACACCTTC
>TRBV7-2|TRBD1|NA|TRBJ2-4
CASSYRGQNIQYF
TGTGCCAGCAGCTACAGGGGGCAAAACATTCAGTACTTC
>TRBV4-1|NA|once|TRBJ1-2
CASSQDHQGGYTF
TGCGCCAGCAGCCAAGATCACCAGGGGGGCTACACCTTC
>TRBV9|NA|few|TRBJ1-1
CASSTTPGLMNTEAFF
TGTGCCAGCAGCACAACTCCAGGCCTTATGAACACTGAAGCTTTCTTT
>TRBV10-3|NA|NA|TRBJ1-1
CAIRTKPDTEAFF
TGTGCCATCAGGACAAAGCCTGACACTGAAGCTTTCTTT
>TRBV4-1|NA|few|TRBJ1-1
CASSRGRNTEAFF
TGCGCCAGCAGTCGAGGGAGGAACACTGAAGCTTTCTTT
>TRBV19|TRBD1|NA|TRBJ1-5
CASSGTGVHQPQHF
TGTGCCAGTAGCGGGACAGGGGTGCATCAGCCCCAGCATTTT
>TRBV29-1|TRBD1|NA|TRBJ2-2
CSVTDRANTGELFF
TGCAGCGTAACGGACAGGGCGAACACCGGGGAGCTGTTTTTT
>TRBV4-1|TRBD1|NA|TRBJ2-3
CASSQTDRGDTQYF
TGCGCCAGCAGCCAAACTGACAGGGGAGATACGCAGTATTTT
>TRBV21-1|NA|once|TRBJ2-7
CASSFYTGTPLYEQYF
TGTGCCAGCAGCTTCTATACCGGGACTCCCCTCTACGAGCAGTACTTC
>TRBV4-1|TRBD1|NA|TRBJ2-3
CASSQGQGVGTDTQYF
TGCGCCAGCAGCCAGGGACAGGGGGTAGGCACAGATACGCAGTATTTT
>TRBV19|NA|NA|TRBJ1-2
CASSMEPGTENTF
TGTGCCAGTAGTATGGAACCAGGCACGGAAAACACCTTC
>TRBV19|NA|NA|TRBJ2-2
CASNSRNSGELFF
TGTGCCAGTAACTCGCGTAATTCCGGGGAGCTGTTTTTT
>TRBV10-2|NA|once|TRBJ2-5
CASRGLRVETQYF
TGCGCCAGCAGGGGACTCCGGGTAGAGACCCAGTACTTC
>TRBV5-1|TRBD1|NA|TRBJ1-2
CASSLGQGNYGYTF
TGCGCCAGCAGCTTGGGACAGGGGAACTATGGCTACACCTTC
>TRBV5-6|NA|NA|TRBJ1-1
CASSLPGFNTEAFF
TGTGCCAGCAGCTTGCCGGGGTTTAACACTGAAGCTTTCTTT
>TRBV15|NA|NA|TRBJ1-1
CATSGGFRGSDTEAFF
TGTGCCACCAGCGGGGGGTTTAGGGGGTCGGACACTGAAGCTTTCTTT
>TRBV5-1|TRBD1|NA|TRBJ2-5
CASSSGTGRETQYF
TGCGCCAGCAGCAGTGGGACAGGGCGAGAGACCCAGTACTTC
>TRBV5-1|NA|NA|TRBJ1-6
CASREGQGSSPLHF
TGCGCCAGCAGGGAGGGCCAGGGGAGTTCACCCCTCCACTTT
>TRBV5-6|TRBD2|NA|TRBJ2-1
CASRTGLAGSYNEQFF
TGTGCCAGCAGAACGGGACTAGCGGGCTCCTACAATGAGCAGTTCTTC
>TRBV6-4|TRBD1|NA|TRBJ1-6
CASSGLRTGRVSISHSPLHF
TGTGCCAGCAGTGGCCTCAGGACAGGGCGAGTCTCTATAAGCCATTCACCCCTCCACTTT
>TRBV4-2|NA|NA|TRBJ2-2
CASSPAYTGELFF
TGTGCCAGCAGCCCGGCGTACACCGGGGAGCTGTTTTTT
>TRBV7-6|TRBD1|once|TRBJ1-1
CASSSGQGVAEAFF
TGTGCCAGCAGCTCAGGACAGGGGGTAGCTGAAGCTTTCTTT
>TRBV5-4|NA|NA|TRBJ2-7
CASSFNRGGSEQYF
TGTGCCAGCAGCTTTAACAGGGGCGGGAGCGAGCAGTACTTC
>TRBV7-2|NA|NA|TRBJ2-7
CASSLLADYEQYF
TGTGCCAGCAGCTTATTGGCCGATTACGAGCAGTACTTC
>TRBV5-6|NA|once|TRBJ2-5
CASSLQETQYF
TGTGCCAGCAGCTTGCAAGAGACCCAGTACTTC
>TRBV19|NA|NA|TRBJ1-5
CASTSFRGGDQPQHF
TGTGCCAGCACAAGCTTTCGGGGGGGCGATCAGCCCCAGCATTTT
>TRBV7-2|NA|once|TRBJ1-1
CASSLDLEAFF
TGTGCCAGCAGCTTAGACCTTGAAGCTTTCTTT
>TRBV2|TRBD1|NA|TRBJ1-1
CASGTGGGRYTEAFF
TGTGCCAGCGGGACAGGGGGCGGGAGGTACACTGAAGCTTTCTTT
>TRBV30|TRBD1|NA|TRBJ2-1
CAWSLMDRLYNEQFF
TGTGCCTGGAGTTTGATGGACAGGCTGTACAATGAGCAGTTCTTC
>TRBV18|NA|NA|TRBJ1-1
CASSPLGVGQTNTEAFF
TGTGCCAGCTCACCATTGGGCGTCGGACAGACGAACACTGAAGCTTTCTTT
>TRBV6-1|NA|NA|TRBJ2-6
CASQLSGANVLTF
TGTGCCAGCCAGCTCTCTGGGGCCAACGTCCTGACTTTC